The TCR beta chain described here comes from a study of memory CD8 T cells in hepatitis C reinfection. Looking at the study overall: Between 3 and 8 weeks after reinfection detection, peak samples were drawn.

Profiling relied on immunoSEQ multiplex PCR, and the TCRdb table lists in-frame clones only, not all of them. The sample has roughly 43,000 clones, roughly 90% seen once. Losses at the gene ends were 0 bases for V and 6 bases for J; bases not matched to a gene: 8. CDR1 LNHNV and CDR2 YYDKDF come from the germline V gene (reference sequence). The CDR3 length is 15 residues. Time point here: peak reinfection, 3 to 8 weeks after reinfection detection. No in vitro expansion preceded TCR sequencing of the sorted cells. The sample taken for sequencing was naive CD8+ T cells sorted from blood. This TCR came from a young man with hepatitis C virus infection. The chain recombines TRBV15 with TRBJ2-7; 7 bases align to TRBD2. The CDR3 bases are TGTGCCACCAGCAGAGATACGGGGGGACGGGTCGAGCAGTACTTC. Translating gives CATSRDTGGRVEQYF.